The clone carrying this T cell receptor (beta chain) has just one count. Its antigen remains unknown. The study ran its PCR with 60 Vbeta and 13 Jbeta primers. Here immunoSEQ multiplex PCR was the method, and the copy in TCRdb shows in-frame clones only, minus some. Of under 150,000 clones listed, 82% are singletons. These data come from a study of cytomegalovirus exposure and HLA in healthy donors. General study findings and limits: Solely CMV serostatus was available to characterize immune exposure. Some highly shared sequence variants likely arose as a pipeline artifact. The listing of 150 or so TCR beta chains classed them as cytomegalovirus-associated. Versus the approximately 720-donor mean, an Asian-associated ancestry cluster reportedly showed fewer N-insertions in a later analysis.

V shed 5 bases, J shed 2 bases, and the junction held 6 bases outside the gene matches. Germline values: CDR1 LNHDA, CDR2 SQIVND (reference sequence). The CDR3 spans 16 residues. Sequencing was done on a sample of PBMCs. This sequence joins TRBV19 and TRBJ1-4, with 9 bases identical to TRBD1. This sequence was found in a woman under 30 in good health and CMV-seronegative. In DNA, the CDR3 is TGTGCCAGTAGTGTTACAGGGGGCGCGACTAATGAAAAACTGTTTTTT. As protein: CASSVTGGATNEKLFF.